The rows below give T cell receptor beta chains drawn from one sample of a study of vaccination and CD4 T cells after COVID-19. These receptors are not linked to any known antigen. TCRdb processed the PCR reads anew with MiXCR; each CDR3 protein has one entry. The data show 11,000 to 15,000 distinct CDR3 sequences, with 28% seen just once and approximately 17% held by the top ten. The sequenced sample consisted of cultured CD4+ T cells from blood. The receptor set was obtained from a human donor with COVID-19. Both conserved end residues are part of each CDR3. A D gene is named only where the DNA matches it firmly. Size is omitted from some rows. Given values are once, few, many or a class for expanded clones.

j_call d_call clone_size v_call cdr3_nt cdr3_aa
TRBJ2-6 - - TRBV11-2 TGTGCCAGCAGCTACCTCGGGCTTTCTGGGGCCAACGTCCTGACTTTC CASSYLGLSGANVLTF
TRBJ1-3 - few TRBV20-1 TGCAGTGCTAGAGATATTTGGACCTCTGGAAACACCATATATTTT CSARDIWTSGNTIYF
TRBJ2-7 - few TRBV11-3 TGTGCCAGCAGAAGGGACGAGGGGAACGAGCAGTACTTC CASRRDEGNEQYF
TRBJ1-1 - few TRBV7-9 TGTGCCAGCAGCCCGGGGGCAGGGTGGTACACTGAAGCTTTCTTT CASSPGAGWYTEAFF
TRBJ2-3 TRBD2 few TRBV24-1 TGTGCCACCAGTGATCTCGTAGCGGGGGGCACAGATACGCAGTATTTT CATSDLVAGGTDTQYF
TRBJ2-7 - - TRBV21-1 TGTGCCAGCAGCAAACCCAAATACGAGCAGTACTTC CASSKPKYEQYF
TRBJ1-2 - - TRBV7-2 TGTGCCAGCAGCTTATATAACGGGGGGGGTGGCTACACCTTC CASSLYNGGGGYTF
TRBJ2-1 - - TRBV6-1 TGTGCCAGCAGTCTACGACGGTCCGACAATGAGCAGTTCTTC CASSLRRSDNEQFF
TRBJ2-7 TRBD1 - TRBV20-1 TGCAGTGCACGTCCTGGACAGGGGGCCTTCGAGCAGTACTTC CSARPGQGAFEQYF
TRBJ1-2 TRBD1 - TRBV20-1 TGCAGTGCTAGTATACAGGGGGATCGTGGCTACACCTTC CSASIQGDRGYTF
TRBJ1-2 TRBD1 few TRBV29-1 TGCAGCGTTGAAGGCAGGGGGGAGGGTAACTATGGCTACACCTTC CSVEGRGEGNYGYTF
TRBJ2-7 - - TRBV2 TGTGCCAGCAGTGACAGGGACGAGCAGTACTTC CASSDRDEQYF
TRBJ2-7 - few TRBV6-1 TGTGCCAGCACCGGCATCGGAGAGCAGTACTTC CASTGIGEQYF
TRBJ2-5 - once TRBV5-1 TGCGCCAGCAGCTTGGAATCGGGCAGGGTAGGGCGAGAGACCCAGTACTTC CASSLESGRVGRETQYF
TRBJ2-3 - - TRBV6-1 TGTGCCAGCACCCATGGAGGCCAAGGAAGCACAGATACGCAGTATTTT CASTHGGQGSTDTQYF
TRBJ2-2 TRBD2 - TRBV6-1 TGTGCCAGCTTCTGGGGCGGGGGGAACACCGGGGAGCTGTTTTTT CASFWGGGNTGELFF
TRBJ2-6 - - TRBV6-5 TGTGCCAGCAGTTACTACCCCGACAGCCGCTATTCTGGGGCCAACGTCCTGACTTTC CASSYYPDSRYSGANVLTF
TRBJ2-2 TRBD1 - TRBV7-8 TGTGCCAGCAGCTTAGCAACAGGGGGACTCACCGGGGAGCTGTTTTTT CASSLATGGLTGELFF
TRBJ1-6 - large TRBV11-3 TGTGCCAGCAGCTTAGATAGTCGGGCTGGGTCACCCCTCCACTTT CASSLDSRAGSPLHF
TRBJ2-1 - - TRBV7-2 TGTGCCAGCAGCTTAGATATTTCCTCGGCGCAGTTCTTC CASSLDISSAQFF
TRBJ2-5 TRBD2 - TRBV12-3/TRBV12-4 TGTGCCAGCATCCGGGGGGACGGCCAAGAGACCCAGTACTTC CASIRGDGQETQYF
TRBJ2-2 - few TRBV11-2 TGTGCCAGCAGCTTAGATCGCCGGGGCACCGGGGAGCTGTTTTTT CASSLDRRGTGELFF
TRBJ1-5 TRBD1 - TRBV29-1 TGCAGCGTTAGGGTGGCAGGGGGTGAGCAGCCCCAGCATTTT CSVRVAGGEQPQHF
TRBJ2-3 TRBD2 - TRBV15 TGTGCCACCAGCAGAGATCCCACTAGCGGAATCACAGATACGCAGTATTTT CATSRDPTSGITDTQYF
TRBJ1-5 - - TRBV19 TGTGCCACTCTAATCGGGGCGGATAGCAATCAGCCCCAGCATTTT CATLIGADSNQPQHF
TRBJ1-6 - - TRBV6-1 TGTGCCAGCAGTACCCTCGGGAGGGAAAATTCACCCCTCCACTTT CASSTLGRENSPLHF
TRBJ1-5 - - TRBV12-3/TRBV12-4 TGTGCCAGCAGTTTCGCGGGGGGAGGCAATCAGCCCCAGCATTTT CASSFAGGGNQPQHF
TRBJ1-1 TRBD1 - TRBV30 TGTGCCTGGAGTGGATTAGGACAGGTCACTGAAGCTTTCTTT CAWSGLGQVTEAFF
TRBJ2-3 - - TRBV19 TGTGCCAGTAGGTCAGGGAGGCTCACAGATACGCAGTATTTT CASRSGRLTDTQYF
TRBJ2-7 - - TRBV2 TGTGCCAGTGGAAGGGGAAGGACAGCCTACGAGCAGTACTTC CASGRGRTAYEQYF
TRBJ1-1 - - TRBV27 TGTGCCAGCAGAAATCCCAGACTGAACACTGAAGCTTTCTTT CASRNPRLNTEAFF
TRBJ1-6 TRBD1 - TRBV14 TGTGCCAGCAGCCAATCAGGGGGGGGTAATTCACCCCTCCACTTT CASSQSGGGNSPLHF
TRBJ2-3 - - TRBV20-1 TGCAGTGCTGCGGTTAGCTCTGTCACAGATACGCAGTATTTT CSAAVSSVTDTQYF
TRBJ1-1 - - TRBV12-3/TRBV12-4 TGTGCCAGCAGTCTTATGGGAGTTCAGACTGAAGCTTTCTTT CASSLMGVQTEAFF
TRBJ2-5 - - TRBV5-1 TGCGCCAGCAGCTTGGTGGGGGGGGCGATATTACAAGAGACCCAGTACTTC CASSLVGGAILQETQYF
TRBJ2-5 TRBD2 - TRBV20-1 TGCAGTGTTAAGAGGTCCAGCGGGGGGTTACAAGAGACCCAGTACTTC CSVKRSSGGLQETQYF
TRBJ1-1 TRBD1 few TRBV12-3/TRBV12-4 TGTGCCAGCAGGACAGGGGCAGAAGGAACTGAAGCTTTCTTT CASRTGAEGTEAFF
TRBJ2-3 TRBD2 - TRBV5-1 TGCGCCAGCAGCTTGGAAGCGGGGACGACAGATACGCAGTATTTT CASSLEAGTTDTQYF
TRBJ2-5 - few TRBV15 TGTGCCACCAGCAGAGATGTAGAGACCCAGTACTTC CATSRDVETQYF
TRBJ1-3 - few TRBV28 TGTGCCAGCAGTTTAACAGAGGCTGGAAACACCATATATTTT CASSLTEAGNTIYF
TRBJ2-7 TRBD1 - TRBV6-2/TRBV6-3 TGTGCCAGCAGCCGCCAGGGGGCACAGCAGTACTTC CASSRQGAQQYF
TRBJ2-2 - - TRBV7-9 TGTGCCAGCAGCTTACAGCGGACCGGGACCGGGGAGCTGTTTTTT CASSLQRTGTGELFF
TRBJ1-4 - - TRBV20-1 TGCAGTGCTAGAGATTGGAACAGTCCATCAACTAATGAAAAACTGTTTTTT CSARDWNSPSTNEKLFF
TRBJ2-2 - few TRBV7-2 TGTGCCAGCAGCCCGGGACTGTCTTCCAGGGAGCTGTTTTTT CASSPGLSSRELFF
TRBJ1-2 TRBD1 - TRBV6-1 TGTGCCAGCAGTAGGGACAGTGGGTATGGCTACACCTTC CASSRDSGYGYTF
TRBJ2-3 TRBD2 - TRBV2 TGTGCCAGCAGTTCTCTAGCGGGGGGATTCAGCACAGATACGCAGTATTTT CASSSLAGGFSTDTQYF
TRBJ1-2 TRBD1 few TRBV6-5 TGTGCCAGCAGTTACTCTCAATCCGGGACAGGGGTCTATGGCTACACCTTC CASSYSQSGTGVYGYTF
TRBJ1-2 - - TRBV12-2 TGTGCAAGTCGCTTGGGTCCACCTCAATATGGCTACACCTTC CASRLGPPQYGYTF
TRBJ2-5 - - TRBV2 TGTGCCAGCAGGGAGGACGGGGCGAAGGTGCTAGAGACCCAGTACTTC CASREDGAKVLETQYF
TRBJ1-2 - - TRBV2 TGTGCCAGCAGTTACGGGCCTCCCACGTCGTATGGCTACACCTTC CASSYGPPTSYGYTF